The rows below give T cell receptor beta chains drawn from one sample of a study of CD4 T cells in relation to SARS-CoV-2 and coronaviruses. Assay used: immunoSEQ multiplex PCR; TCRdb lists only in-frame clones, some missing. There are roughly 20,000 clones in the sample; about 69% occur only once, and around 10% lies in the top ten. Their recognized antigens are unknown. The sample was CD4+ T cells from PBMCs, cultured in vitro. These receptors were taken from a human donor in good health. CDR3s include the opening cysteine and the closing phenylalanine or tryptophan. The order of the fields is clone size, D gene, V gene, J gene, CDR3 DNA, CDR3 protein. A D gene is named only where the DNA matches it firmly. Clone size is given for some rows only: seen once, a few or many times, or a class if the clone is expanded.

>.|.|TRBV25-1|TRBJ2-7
TGTGCCAGCTCTAACCGGTACGAGCAGTACTTC
CASSNRYEQYF
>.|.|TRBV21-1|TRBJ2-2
TGTGCCAGCAACACAGGAAGCGACACCGGGGAGCTGTTTTTT
CASNTGSDTGELFF
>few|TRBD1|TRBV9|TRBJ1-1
TGTGCCAGCAGCCCCAGGGGGGGGATGAACACTGAAGCTTTCTTT
CASSPRGGMNTEAFF
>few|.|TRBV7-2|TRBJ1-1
TGTGCCAGCAGCACAGCAATGAACACTGAAGCTTTCTTT
CASSTAMNTEAFF
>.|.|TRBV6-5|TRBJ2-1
TGTGCCAGCAGTAGACAGAGGATTAACAATGAGCAGTTCTTC
CASSRQRINNEQFF
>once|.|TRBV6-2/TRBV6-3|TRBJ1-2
TGTGCCAGCAGTCTACAGGGAGTCTATGGCTACACCTTC
CASSLQGVYGYTF
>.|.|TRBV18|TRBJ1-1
TGTGCCAGCTCACCTTCAGGAAGGACTGAAGCTTTCTTT
CASSPSGRTEAFF
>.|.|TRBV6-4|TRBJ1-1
TGTGCCAGCAGACCCAGGGTAGGACCGAACACTGAAGCTTTCTTT
CASRPRVGPNTEAFF
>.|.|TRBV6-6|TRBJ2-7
TGTGCCAGCAGTCTAACCTCCCCAGCCTACGAGCAGTACTTC
CASSLTSPAYEQYF
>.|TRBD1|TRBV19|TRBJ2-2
TGTGCCAGTACCCCCGGGACAGGGGAGACCGGGGAGCTGTTTTTT
CASTPGTGETGELFF
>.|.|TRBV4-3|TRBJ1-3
TGCGCCAGCAGCCAATCAGGACACATCCAGAGCTCTGGAAACACCATATATTTT
CASSQSGHIQSSGNTIYF
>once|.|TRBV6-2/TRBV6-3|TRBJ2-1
TGTGCCAGCAGTTCCAATAGTGGGAGTGAGCAGTTCTTC
CASSSNSGSEQFF
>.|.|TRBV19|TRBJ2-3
TGTGCCAGTAGCCTCGAGGGCTCAGATACGCAGTATTTT
CASSLEGSDTQYF
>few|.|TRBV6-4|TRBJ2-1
TGTGCCAGCAGCATGGAGAACTCCCCCTACAATGAGCAGTTCTTC
CASSMENSPYNEQFF
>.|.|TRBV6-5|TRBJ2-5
TGTGCCAGCAGTTACTCGGGGGAGACCCAGTACTTC
CASSYSGETQYF
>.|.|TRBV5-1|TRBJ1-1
TGCGCCAGCAGCTTGGGCGGGGATAACACTGAAGCTTTCTTT
CASSLGGDNTEAFF
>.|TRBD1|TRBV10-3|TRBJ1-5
TGTGCCATCAGTGGGGGACAGCTGGGCAATCAGCCCCAGCATTTT
CAISGGQLGNQPQHF
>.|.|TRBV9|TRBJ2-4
TGTGCCAGCAGCGTAGAAACCGCCAAAAACATTCAGTACTTC
CASSVETAKNIQYF
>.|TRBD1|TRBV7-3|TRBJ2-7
TGTGCCAGCAGCTTAACTGGGACAGGGGCGGATGAGCAGTACTTC
CASSLTGTGADEQYF
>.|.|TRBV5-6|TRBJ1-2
TGTGCCAGCAGCTTCGGGAGGGTTCGGGGCTACACCTTC
CASSFGRVRGYTF
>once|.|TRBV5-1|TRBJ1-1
TGCGCCAGCAGCTTGGGGGAGCCTAACACTGAAGCTTTCTTT
CASSLGEPNTEAFF
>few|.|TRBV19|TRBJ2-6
TGTGCCAGTCTCCGAACAGGGCGCTCTGGGGCCAACGTCCTGACTTTC
CASLRTGRSGANVLTF
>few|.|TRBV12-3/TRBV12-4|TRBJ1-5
TGTGCCAGCAGTGCATCAGGGAACCAGCCCCAGCATTTT
CASSASGNQPQHF
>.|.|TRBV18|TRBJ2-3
TGTGCCAGCTCACCAGTCGGGGAGGAGGATACGCAGTATTTT
CASSPVGEEDTQYF
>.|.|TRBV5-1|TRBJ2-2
TGCGCCAGCACCCCGCCCATCCAGTCGGGGGAGCTGTTTTTT
CASTPPIQSGELFF
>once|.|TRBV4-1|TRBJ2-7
TGCGCCAGCAGCCAAGATATACGACTCCACTACGAGCAGTACTTC
CASSQDIRLHYEQYF
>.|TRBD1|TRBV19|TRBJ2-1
TGTGCCAGTGAGGCTCTCGGGACAGGGAGATACAATGAGCAGTTCTTC
CASEALGTGRYNEQFF
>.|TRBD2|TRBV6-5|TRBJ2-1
TGTGCCAGCAGTTACCAAAAGCGGGGGGGTTACAATGAGCAGTTCTTC
CASSYQKRGGYNEQFF
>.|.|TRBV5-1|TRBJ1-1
TGCGCCAGCAGCGACAACCCGGGGGTCCCTGAAGCTTTCTTT
CASSDNPGVPEAFF
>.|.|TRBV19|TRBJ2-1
TGTGCCAGTAGCGACGTCGGACTCCCTATAATGAATGAGCAGTTCTTC
CASSDVGLPIMNEQFF
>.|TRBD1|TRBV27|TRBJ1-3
TGTGCCAGCAGTTGGACAGGGCAGGCTGGAAACACCATATATTTT
CASSWTGQAGNTIYF
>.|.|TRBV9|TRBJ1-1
TGTGCCAGCAGCGCCCGTACAGCGAACACTGAAGCTTTCTTT
CASSARTANTEAFF
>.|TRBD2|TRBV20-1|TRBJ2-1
TGCAGTGCTAGTACTAGCGGGAGGTTCTACAATGAGCAGTTCTTC
CSASTSGRFYNEQFF
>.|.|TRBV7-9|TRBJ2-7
TGTGCCAGCCGGAGGGGGGCGACCTACGAGCAGTACTTC
CASRRGATYEQYF
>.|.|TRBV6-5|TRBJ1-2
TGTGCCAGCAGCTTGGAGGGATGGTCGGATGGCTACACCTTC
CASSLEGWSDGYTF
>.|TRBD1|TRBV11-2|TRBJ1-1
TGTGCCAGCAGCCCCGTTCGGGACAGGGGTGAAGCTTTCTTT
CASSPVRDRGEAFF
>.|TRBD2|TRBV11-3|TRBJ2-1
TGTGCCAGCAGCGTCCCTTTAGCGGGAGGTAATGAGCAGTTCTTC
CASSVPLAGGNEQFF
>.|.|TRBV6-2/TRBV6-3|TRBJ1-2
TGTGCCAGCAGTTACAGGGGTCGTGGCTACACCTTC
CASSYRGRGYTF
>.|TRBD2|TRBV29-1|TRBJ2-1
TGCAGCGTTGCTGGGCTAGCGGGAAGCAATGAGCAGTTCTTC
CSVAGLAGSNEQFF
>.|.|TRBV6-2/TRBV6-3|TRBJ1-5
TGTGCCAGCAGCCGGGACGGGAATAGCAATCAGCCCCAGCATTTT
CASSRDGNSNQPQHF
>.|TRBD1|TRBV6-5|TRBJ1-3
TGTGCCAGCAGATACCGGGACAGGGGACGGAACACCATATATTTT
CASRYRDRGRNTIYF
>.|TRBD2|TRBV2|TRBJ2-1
TGTGCCAGCAGCGCCCCCTTTACCGGGACTAGCAGGGTGGGTGAGCAGTTCTTC
CASSAPFTGTSRVGEQFF
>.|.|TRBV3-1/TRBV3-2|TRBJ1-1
TGTGCCAGCAGTCCACTTGAGAGGGAACCGCGGCAAGATGAAGCTTTCTTT
CASSPLEREPRQDEAFF
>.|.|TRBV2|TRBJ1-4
TGTGCCAGCCGTTATCAACAGGGTCTTCAGGAAAAACTGTTTTTT
CASRYQQGLQEKLFF
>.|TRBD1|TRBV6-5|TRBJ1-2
TGTGCCAGCAGATCGGGACAGCGGCATGGCTACACCTTC
CASRSGQRHGYTF